These 23 T cell receptor beta chains originate from one sample sequenced in a study of CD4 T cells in relation to SARS-CoV-2 and coronaviruses. Libraries were prepared by immunoSEQ multiplex PCR; TCRdb keeps only in-frame clonotypes and omits some of them. The sample lists approximately 37,000 clones; roughly 85% were seen once. Sequencing was carried out using memory CD4+ T cells from PBMCs. The receptors derive from an adult with COVID-19.

The rearrangement uses TRBV19 and TRBJ2-7, with TRBD2 identical over 10 bases. V lost 3 bases to trimming and J lost 9 bases; unmatched junction nucleotides: 8. Germline CDR1 reads LNHDA; CDR2 reads SQIVND (reference sequence). The CDR3 sequence is 14 residues long. The CDR3 spells CASSIELAGDRQYF. The CDR3 DNA is TGTGCCAGTAGTATCGAGCTAGCGGGAGATAGGCAGTACTTC.

This clone was counted between two and nine times. The gene calls are TRBV2 and TRBJ2-5; D is unclear. Trimming removed 2 bases from V and 7 bases from J, with 2 bases in between. From germline, CDR1 is SNHLY and CDR2 FYNNEI. The CDR3 contains 10 residues. The CDR3 loop reads CASSEMTQYF. Here the CDR3 DNA reads TGTGCCAGCAGTGAAATGACCCAGTACTTC.

CDR3 loop: CASRETYGGWEKLFF. CDR3 nucleotide sequence: TGTGCCAGCAGAGAAACGTATGGGGGTTGGGAAAAACTGTTTTTT. The gene calls are TRBV27 and TRBJ1-4, with D possibly matching TRBD1 (5 bases). The CDR3 has 15 residues. V was clipped by 6 bases and J by 8 bases, with 19 bases between them. Germline V gene sequence: CDR1 MNHEY, CDR2 SMNVEV (reference sequence).

Here the CDR3 DNA reads TGTGCCAGCAGCCATAATGCCGGGTCCGGGGAGCTGTTTTTT. Its protein product is CASSHNAGSGELFF. This chain joins TRBV14 and TRBJ2-2; no clear D. The germline V and J ends were trimmed by 3 bases and 6 bases, with 11 bases remaining between them. In germline, CDR1 is SGHDN, CDR2 FVKESK. This CDR3 region has 14 residues.

The chain uses TRBV18 and TRBJ2-1, with TRBD1 as a possible D gene (6 bases). The CDR3 consists of 15 residues. Per germline, CDR1 KGHSH and CDR2 LQKENI. The ends were cut back, 3 bases at V and 5 bases at J, with 14 bases in the middle. The CDR3 DNA is TGTGCCAGCTCACCCGGGACAAGGGTTCACAATGAGCAGTTCTTC. Translation gives CASSPGTRVHNEQFF. Using reference TRBV18 and TRBJ2-1 for the parts outside the CDR3, the full variable domain is NAGVMQNPRHLVRRRGQEARLRCSPMKGHSHVYWYRQLPEEGLKFMVYLQKENIIDESGMPKERFSAEFPKEGPSILRIQQVVRGDSAAYFCASSPGTRVHNEQFFGPGTRLTVL.

In its sample, this clone was seen once. The V call is TRBV10-3, the J call TRBJ1-1; D gene uncertain. The CDR3 has 13 amino acids. With 3 bases removed from V and 1 base from J, the gap between germline ends came to 6 bases. CDR1 is ENHRY, CDR2 SYGVKD, per germline. The CDR3 nucleotides are TGTGCCATCAGTGAATTTCGGAACACTGAAGCTTTCTTT. Translated, it gives CAISEFRNTEAFF.

V is TRBV5-1 and J is TRBJ1-2, with a possible D match to TRBD1 (6 bases). The CDR3 spans 14 residues. Germline V gene data show CDR1 as SGHRS and CDR2 as YFSETQ. V lost 3 bases and J 4 bases, leaving 13 bases between the germline ends. The CDR3 DNA sequence: TGCGCCAGCAGCTCAACACAGGGACTCTATGGCTACACCTTC. This translates into CASSSTQGLYGYTF.

V and J are TRBV7-8 and TRBJ1-4, with D unclear. Germline V gene sequence: CDR1 SGHVS, CDR2 FQNEAQ. CDR3 size: 15 residues. V was trimmed by 2 bases and J by 10 bases, leaving 17 bases between them. This CDR3 is CASSLLGSATGKLFF. The CDR3 nucleotides read TGTGCCAGCAGCTTACTGGGTTCTGCGACCGGAAAACTGTTTTTT.

This clone was recorded only once. This chain joins TRBV19 and TRBJ2-7; D is possibly TRBD1 or TRBD2 (5 bases each). The V and J ends lost 6 bases and 3 bases respectively, with 15 bases between them. The CDR3 has 14 amino acids. CDR1 is LNHDA and CDR2 is SQIVND in the germline V gene (reference sequence). CDR3 residues: CASSPGPDRYEQYF. In nucleotides, the CDR3 is TGTGCCAGTAGCCCGGGACCCGACCGCTACGAGCAGTACTTC.

The rearrangement links TRBV2 to TRBJ1-1, with a possible D match to TRBD1 (6 bases). This CDR3 contains 13 residues. Trimming left V 7 bases short and J 4 bases short, with 13 bases between. CDR1 is SNHLY and CDR2 is FYNNEI in the germline V gene. The CDR3 region has the DNA TGTGCCAGCATACAGGGAATTAGCACTGAAGCTTTCTTT. It is translated as CASIQGISTEAFF. Variable domain in full (rest from reference TRBV2 and TRBJ1-1): EPEVTQTPSHQVTQMGQEVILRCVPISNHLYFYWYRQILGQKVEFLVSFYNNEISEKSEIFDDQFSVERPDGSNFTLKIRSTKLEDSAMYFCASIQGISTEAFFGQGTRLTVV.

V is TRBV19 and J is TRBJ1-1, with 10 bases aligning to TRBD1. Per the germline V gene, CDR1 is LNHDA and CDR2 is SQIVND (reference sequence). J lost 6 bases, V lost 7 bases, and 8 bases had no gene match. CDR3 length: 14 residues. In DNA, the CDR3 is TGTGCCAGTACACAAAGACAGGGGGCCGCTGAAGCTTTCTTT. This codes for CASTQRQGAAEAFF.

The chain links TRBV28 to TRBJ1-2, with a weak D call TRBD1 (5 bases). The CDR3 length is 13 residues. Germline V gene data show CDR1 as MDHEN and CDR2 as SYDVKM. V was shortened by 4 bases and J by 4 bases, with 10 bases between the two germline ends. The CDR3 protein is CASSSGRIYGYTF. The CDR3 DNA is TGTGCCAGCAGTTCGGGACGGATCTATGGCTACACCTTC.

This clone was recorded once. The V gene is TRBV29-1, the J gene TRBJ1-1; TRBD1 agrees at 9 bases. Germline assignment: CDR1 SQVTM and CDR2 ANQGSEA. The trim removed 2 bases at V and 10 bases at J, leaving 8 bases unmatched. The CDR3 is made up of 13 amino acids. CDR3 region: CSVESGTGIGAFF. The CDR3 DNA reads TGCAGCGTTGAATCCGGGACAGGGATTGGAGCTTTCTTT.

The V gene is TRBV2, the J gene TRBJ2-3; 7 bases match TRBD1. Germline V gene lookup returns CDR1 SNHLY and CDR2 FYNNEI. The CDR3 length is 14 residues. With 6 bases clipped from V and 8 bases from J, the junction kept 11 bases outside the gene matches. The CDR3 loop is CASRRGQGQGTQYF. The DNA of the CDR3 is TGTGCCAGCAGAAGGGGGCAGGGTCAAGGTACGCAGTATTTT.

The V gene is TRBV18, the J gene TRBJ2-3; D gene uncertain. The V end was cut by 4 bases, the J end by 1 base, with 15 bases between. The length of the CDR3 is 16 residues. Germline loops: CDR1 KGHSH, CDR2 LQKENI. The CDR3 here is CASSLVGLAGTDTQYF. CDR3 bases: TGTGCCAGCTCACTCGTCGGTCTGGCAGGCACAGATACGCAGTATTTT. The full variable domain, completed using reference TRBV18 and TRBJ2-3, is NAGVMQNPRHLVRRRGQEARLRCSPMKGHSHVYWYRQLPEEGLKFMVYLQKENIIDESGMPKERFSAEFPKEGPSILRIQQVVRGDSAAYFCASSLVGLAGTDTQYFGPGTRLTVL.

The J gene is TRBJ2-5, the V gene TRBV11-1; TRBD2 is a possible D gene (6 bases). The V end lost 5 bases, the J end lost 8 bases, and 12 bases lay between the germline ends. The CDR3 contains 12 residues. CDR1 is SGHAT, CDR2 FQDESV, per germline (reference sequence). The CDR3 DNA reads TGTGCCAGCAGCACCTGGGGGGATACCCAGTACTTC. Amino acids: CASSTWGDTQYF. Full variable domain (rest looked up from reference TRBV11-1 and TRBJ2-5): EAEVAQSPRYKITEKSQAVAFWCDPISGHATLYWYRQILGQGPELLVQFQDESVVDDSQLPKDRFSAERLKGVDSTLKIQPAELGDSAMYLCASSTWGDTQYFGPGTRLLVL.

The V call is TRBV6-2 or TRBV6-3, the J call TRBJ2-2, with 11 bases identical to TRBD2. V was clipped by 4 bases and J by 4 bases; unmatched bases: 2. CDR1 is MNHEY and CDR2 is SVGEGT in the germline V gene. This CDR3 is 15 amino acids long. CDR3 amino acids: CASSLAGGPTGELFF. In DNA form, the CDR3 reads TGTGCCAGCAGTTTAGCGGGAGGGCCCACCGGGGAGCTGTTTTTT.

The gene calls are TRBV28 and TRBJ1-1; D gene unclear. V was cut by 3 bases and J by 10 bases, with 18 bases left in between. Per germline, CDR1 MDHEN and CDR2 SYDVKM. This CDR3 is 14 amino acids long. The CDR3 DNA follows: TGTGCCAGCAGTTTGCAAACGTCCTCTTCTGGAGCTTTCTTT. It specifies CASSLQTSSSGAFF.

This chain links TRBV19 with TRBJ1-5, with 7 positions matching TRBD1. The junction had 5 bases not matched to a gene; V was cut back by 7 bases and J by 2 bases. The CDR3 runs 14 residues. CDR1 is LNHDA, CDR2 SQIVND, per germline (reference sequence). CDR3 amino acids: CASNGGTGNQPQHF. CDR3 nucleotide sequence: TGTGCCAGTAATGGAGGGACAGGCAATCAGCCCCAGCATTTT.

The genes are TRBV7-2 and TRBJ2-7; 7 bases line up with TRBD2. With 4 bases clipped from V and 3 bases from J, the junction kept 12 bases outside the gene matches. Germline V CDR1 and CDR2: SGHTA, FQGNSA. CDR3 length: 16 amino acids. For the CDR3, the DNA is TGTGCCAGCAGCTCCAATCTAGCGGAGGGATACTACGAGCAGTACTTC. It translates to CASSSNLAEGYYEQYF.

The chain joins TRBV6-5 to TRBJ2-3; D ambiguous. This CDR3 has 14 residues. The germline gives CDR1 MNHEY, CDR2 SVGAGI. V was shortened by 0 bases and J by 0 bases, with 4 bases between the two germline ends. CDR3 DNA: TGTGCCAGCAGTTACTCGTTCAGCACAGATACGCAGTATTTT. This codes for CASSYSFSTDTQYF.

The V and J genes are TRBV4-3 and TRBJ1-5; no firm D call. The CDR3 has 13 residues. Germline V gene sequence: CDR1 LGHNA, CDR2 YSLEER. Trimming shortened V by 1 base and J by 12 bases, and 13 bases separated the two germline ends. This chain's CDR3 is CASSQGLGRNQHF. CDR3 nucleotide sequence: TGCGCCAGCAGCCAAGGCTTAGGGAGGAACCAGCATTTT.

This chain uses TRBV9 with TRBJ2-1, with 7 bases identical to TRBD1. V was clipped by 2 bases and J by 4 bases; unmatched bases: 12. Germline V gene lookup returns CDR1 SGDLS and CDR2 YYNGEE. This CDR3 has 17 amino acids. In nucleotides, the CDR3 is TGTGCCAGCAGCGTGGAGAACCGGGACAGCGATTACAATGAGCAGTTCTTC. It encodes CASSVENRDSDYNEQFF.